This TCR beta chain was identified in a study of blood T cell repertoires in COVID-19. Study overall: From T cells, B-cell-depleted T cells, or PBMCs came the material, which was cDNA or gDNA.

The V gene's germline CDR1 is SGHRS and CDR2 YFSETQ. Deletions cut 3 bases from V and 7 bases from J, with 15 bases between. The CDR3 is 14 amino acids. Per the study methods: Estimates of nucleated cell counts were drawn from the amplification of reference gene primers. Libraries were prepared by immunoSEQ multiplex PCR; TCRdb keeps only in-frame clonotypes and omits some of them. V and J calls and clone size follow that table, whereas D and trimming were derived from the DNA. Of about 110,000 clones listed, 84% are singletons. The clonotype originates from a woman aged 45-65 years with acute or convalescent COVID-19. The specimen sequenced was peripheral blood. The V and J genes are TRBV5-1 and TRBJ2-3, with a possible D match to TRBD2 (6 bases). In nucleotides, the CDR3 is TGCGCCAGCAGCTCGGGGGAGCCAACAAATACGCAGTATTTT. Translation gives CASSSGEPTNTQYF.